One sample yielded the 23 T cell receptor beta chains listed below, sequenced in a study of blood T cells in healthy people across ages. A second about 7 to 11 cycle PCR used barcoded and J-beta primers. TCRdb independently ran MiXCR on the 5' RACE reads; one entry per CDR3 protein. The data show some 700,000 distinct CDR3 sequences, roughly 41% seen once. The sample comprised blood. The receptor set was obtained from a woman aged 55-70 years in good health.

The chain uses TRBV6-2 or TRBV6-3 and TRBJ2-2, with 8 bases aligning to TRBD2. The ends lost 3 bases at V and 5 bases at J; junction bases unmatched: 14. This CDR3 contains 18 residues. Germline CDR1 reads MNHEY; CDR2 reads SVGEGT. The CDR3 DNA follows: TGTGCCAGCAGTTATGACCGAGCGGGGGCTGGAAAAACCGGGGAGCTGTTTTTT. The encoded protein is CASSYDRAGAGKTGELFF.

This clonotype was observed a handful of times. J is TRBJ2-1 and V is TRBV5-6, with D unresolved. V was shortened by 4 bases and J by 6 bases, with 8 bases between the two germline ends. Germline assignment: CDR1 SGHDT and CDR2 YYEEEE. The CDR3 totals 12 residues. CDR3 sequence: CASSPSFNEQFF. The CDR3 DNA reads as TGTGCCAGCAGCCCGAGTTTCAATGAGCAGTTCTTC.

The chain is built from TRBV3-1 and TRBJ1-6, with D hard to call. CDR1 is LGHDT, CDR2 YNNKEL, per germline (reference sequence). Trimming removed 0 bases from V and 15 bases from J, with 15 bases in between. This CDR3 is 14 amino acids long. The CDR3 coding sequence is TGTGCCAGCAGCCAAGATTTGGCCAGGCCCTTCCTCCACTTT. It specifies CASSQDLARPFLHF.

Comment on this clonotype: This clone may be a read error of a much larger clone one base away. The chain recombines TRBV7-7 with TRBJ2-2; D is unresolved. In germline, CDR1 is SSHAT, CDR2 FNYEAQ (reference sequence). This CDR3 contains 13 residues. The CDR3 DNA reads TGTGCTAGCAGCCCTCGGCGAACCGAGGAGCTGTTTTTT. Translating it yields CASSPRRTEELFF.

This clonotype was seen a single time. The chain couples TRBV7-6 to TRBJ1-4, with 8 bases lining up with TRBD1. Germline values: CDR1 SGHVS, CDR2 FNYEAQ. This CDR3 contains 15 residues. Germline trimming cut 5 bases from V and 8 bases from J; bases unmatched to any gene: 10. This CDR3 reads CASSPRTGIGEKLFF. CDR3 bases: TGTGCCAGCAGCCCTAGGACAGGGATTGGAGAAAAACTGTTTTTT.

This clonotype was seen a few times. This rearrangement joins TRBV3-1 to TRBJ2-1, with D perhaps matching TRBD2 (7 bases). CDR3 length: 15 amino acids. Germline V lookup: CDR1 LGHDT, CDR2 YNNKEL (reference sequence). V lost 7 bases, J lost 3 bases, and 16 bases lay in between. CDR3 nucleotides: TGTGCCAGCACCCCGGGGGGCAAACTCTACAATGAGCAGTTCTTC. This translates into CASTPGGKLYNEQFF.

This chain joins TRBV6-2 or TRBV6-3 and TRBJ1-4, with 8 bases lining up with TRBD1. Germline loops: CDR1 MNHEY, CDR2 SVGEGT. Germline trimming cut 6 bases from V and 2 bases from J; bases unmatched to any gene: 2. The CDR3 sequence is 14 residues long. The CDR3 loop is CASSRGLTNEKLFF. CDR3 DNA: TGTGCCAGCAGCAGGGGGCTGACTAATGAAAAACTGTTTTTT.

This chain connects TRBV10-2 to TRBJ2-7, with TRBD2 matching over 10 bases. CDR1 and CDR2 from the germline V gene are WSHSY and SAAADI. CDR3 length equals 16 residues. The V gene end was trimmed by 8 bases and the J gene end by 3 bases; junction bases not matched to a gene: 13. The CDR3 DNA is TGCGCCAGCCGGAGGGCTAGCGGGGGAGAAAGCTACGAGCAGTACTTC. This sequence encodes CASRRASGGESYEQYF.

This chain uses TRBV10-3 with TRBJ2-1, with 16 nucleotides matching TRBD2. Germline CDR1 ENHRY, CDR2 SYGVKD. V lost 7 bases, J lost 8 bases, and 11 bases stayed unmatched. This CDR3 contains 17 residues. The chain's CDR3 is CAIKGLPGLAGGDEQFF. The CDR3 region has the DNA TGTGCCATCAAGGGTTTGCCGGGACTAGCGGGAGGGGATGAGCAGTTCTTC.

The CDR3 sequence: CASSWGTDEKLFF. For the CDR3, the DNA is TGTGCCAGCAGCTGGGGGACCGACGAAAAACTGTTTTTT. The J gene is TRBJ1-4, the V gene TRBV7-2; possibly TRBD1 for D (5 bases). This CDR3 spans 13 amino acids. In germline, CDR1 is SGHTA, CDR2 FQGNSA. V gave up 4 bases and J gave up 8 bases, with 11 bases separating them.

This chain joins TRBV28 and TRBJ2-4; D is unresolved. The J call is in doubt because the DNA end fits TRBJ2-7 better. CDR1 MDHEN and CDR2 SYDVKM come from the germline V gene. The CDR3 covers 13 residues. CDR3 DNA sequence: TGTGCCAGCAGTTTAGGCCTTGTTTACGAGCAGTACTTC. Its translation is CASSLGLVYEQYF.

The V and J genes are TRBV9 and TRBJ2-1; 7 positions agree with TRBD2. This CDR3 region has 17 residues. Germline V CDR1 and CDR2: SGDLS, YYNGEE. V lost 3 bases, J lost 4 bases, and 13 bases stayed unmatched. CDR3 nucleotides: TGTGCCAGCAGCGATGGTGCGGCGGGAGCGACATACAATGAGCAGTTCTTC. Encoded protein: CASSDGAAGATYNEQFF.

This clonotype was observed a few times. V is TRBV21-1 and J is TRBJ2-3; the table assigns TRBD1, which was not confirmed against the DNA. TRBV21-1 is flagged as a pseudogene. The length of the CDR3 is 16 residues. The CDR3 region is CASSKAQGISTDTQYF. Here the CDR3 DNA reads TGTGCCAGCAGCAAAGCCCAGGGAATAAGCACAGATACGCAGTATTTT.

The J gene is TRBJ2-7, the V gene TRBV9; 7 positions match TRBD1. CDR1 is SGDLS and CDR2 is YYNGEE in the germline V gene. CDR3 length: 14 residues. The ends lost 0 bases at V and 2 bases at J; junction bases unmatched: 2. The CDR3 here is CASSVGGTAYEQYF. The CDR3 DNA is TGTGCCAGCAGCGTAGGAGGGACAGCCTACGAGCAGTACTTC.

The CDR3 sequence: CSAPRVGDKNIQYF. In nucleotides, the CDR3 is TGCAGTGCTCCCCGCGTGGGGGACAAAAACATTCAGTACTTC. The V call is TRBV20-1, the J call TRBJ2-4; perhaps D is TRBD1 or TRBD2 (5 bases each). Per germline, CDR1 DFQATT and CDR2 SNEGSKA (reference sequence). The CDR3 loop spans 14 amino acids. Trimming removed 5 bases at V and 3 bases at J, with 14 bases between.

J is TRBJ2-5 and V is TRBV3-1; D is unresolved. Trimming took 6 bases from V and 7 from J, leaving 12 bases between them. CDR1 and CDR2 (germline): LGHDT, YNNKEL (reference sequence). The CDR3 sequence is 12 residues long. CDR3 bases: TGTGCCAGCAGACTACGACCGGGGACCCAGTACTTC. Amino acids: CASRLRPGTQYF.

This clonotype was found a few times. The chain links TRBV4-3 to TRBJ2-7; D is perhaps TRBD2 (5 bases). Looked up from germline, CDR1 is LGHNA and CDR2 is YSLEER. V was trimmed by 0 bases and J by 2 bases, leaving 11 bases between them. The CDR3 is made up of 15 amino acids. CDR3 DNA sequence: TGCGCCAGCAGCCAAGAGAGGACTGGAGCCTACGAGCAGTACTTC. Amino acid sequence: CASSQERTGAYEQYF.

This clonotype occurred many times. This chain links TRBV7-2 with TRBJ2-7, with D tentatively TRBD2 (6 bases). The CDR3 is made up of 15 amino acids. Between the trimmed V and J ends, which lost 5 bases and 0 bases, there was a span of 14 bases. Germline CDR1 is SGHTA and CDR2 is FQGNSA. CDR3 coding DNA: TGTGCCAGCAGCCCCTCATGGACTATCTCCTACGAGCAGTACTTC. Amino acid sequence: CASSPSWTISYEQYF.

This clonotype has a count of ten or more. The chain couples TRBV2 to TRBJ2-7, with 7 nucleotides matching TRBD2. Trimming at V came to 3 bases and at J to 5 bases, leaving 10 bases not matched to a gene. Germline CDR1 SNHLY, CDR2 FYNNEI. The CDR3 runs to 15 residues. CDR3 DNA sequence: TGTGCCAGCAGTGATAGAACCCGGGAGGTTAACGAGCAGTACTTC. As protein: CASSDRTREVNEQYF.

The rearrangement links TRBV18 to TRBJ2-5; D gene ambiguous. The CDR3 length is 17 residues. Germline V gene data show CDR1 as KGHSH and CDR2 as LQKENI. Trimming took 1 base from V and 0 from J, leaving 15 bases between them. CDR3 in amino acids: CASSPQSDLTYQETQYF. The CDR3 DNA reads as TGTGCCAGCTCACCACAGTCGGACCTCACGTACCAAGAGACCCAGTACTTC.

This clonotype was picked up one time. The chain couples TRBV9 to TRBJ2-3; D tentatively fits TRBD1 or TRBD2 (5 bases each). The V gene's germline CDR1 is SGDLS and CDR2 YYNGEE. This CDR3 is built from 16 residues. V lost 3 bases and J 1 base, leaving 15 bases between the germline ends. Here the CDR3 reads CASSDRPGRGTDTQYF. The CDR3 DNA reads TGTGCCAGCAGCGACCGCCCGGGGCGGGGCACAGATACGCAGTATTTT.

This clonotype was counted a few times. The rearrangement links TRBV6-6 to TRBJ2-5; TRBD2 is a possible D gene (7 bases). This CDR3 is built from 16 residues. From germline, CDR1 is MNHNY and CDR2 SVGAGI (reference sequence). V dropped 0 bases and J dropped 1 base, with 12 bases sitting between them. The CDR3 here is CASSYSRGGRQETQYF. The CDR3 DNA follows: TGTGCCAGCAGTTACTCCCGCGGGGGCCGCCAAGAGACCCAGTACTTC.

This chain uses TRBV29-1 with TRBJ2-7, with 13 bases fitting TRBD2. Per germline, CDR1 SQVTM and CDR2 ANQGSEA. Trimming took 4 bases from V and 3 from J; bases not matched to a gene: 12. The CDR3 is 17 amino acids. CDR3 residues: CSVGILAGGPVNYEQYF. The CDR3 DNA is TGCAGCGTTGGCATACTAGCGGGAGGGCCGGTTAACTACGAGCAGTACTTC.